This entry lists 24 T cell receptor beta chains sequenced from one sample in a study of blood T cell repertoires in COVID-19. Assay used: immunoSEQ multiplex PCR; TCRdb lists only in-frame clones, some missing. The sample shows around 48,000 clones, more than 75% of them seen only once. The sequenced sample was peripheral blood. The receptors shown here come from a man aged 55 to 70 with active or convalescent COVID-19.

This chain links TRBV7-2 with TRBJ1-5; 8 nucleotides align to TRBD1. Per the germline V gene, CDR1 is SGHTA and CDR2 is FQGNSA. The V segment lost 5 bases and the J segment 9 bases; nucleotides outside the gene matches: 9. The CDR3 totals 14 residues. The CDR3 spells CASSPGGTTGPQHF. The CDR3 bases are TGTGCCAGCAGCCCAGGGGGCACTACCGGGCCCCAGCATTTT. Variable domain in full (rest from reference TRBV7-2 and TRBJ1-5): GAGVSQSPSNKVTEKGKDVELRCDPISGHTALYWYRQSLGQGLEFLIYFQGNSAPDKSGLPSDRFSAERTGGSVSTLTIQRTQQEDSAVYLCASSPGGTTGPQHFGDGTRLSIL.

This chain uses TRBV5-1 with TRBJ1-1; TRBD1 matches 7 bases. V lost 4 bases and J lost 4; bases outside the gene matches: 7. Germline V gene sequence: CDR1 SGHRS, CDR2 YFSETQ. The CDR3 consists of 14 residues. This CDR3 reads CASSQQGLVTEAFF. The CDR3 DNA reads as TGCGCCAGCAGCCAACAGGGGTTGGTCACTGAAGCTTTCTTT.

The sample holds a few counts of this clone. V and J are TRBV19 and TRBJ2-5; 8 bases fit TRBD2. V trimming: 3 bases; J trimming: 4 bases; junction bases outside the gene matches: 4. The germline CDR1 and CDR2 sequences are LNHDA and SQIVND (reference sequence). The CDR3 covers 14 residues. In nucleotides, the CDR3 is TGTGCCAGTAGTATCACCGGGACTAGAGAGACCCAGTACTTC. It encodes CASSITGTRETQYF.

The rearrangement uses TRBV13 and TRBJ1-1; TRBD1 might be the D (5 bases). The germline V gene encodes CDR1 PRHDT and CDR2 FYEKMQ (reference sequence). The CDR3 runs 13 residues. V lost 5 bases and J lost 1, with 8 bases in between. Here the CDR3 DNA reads TGTGCCAGCAGCACTACAGGGAACACTGAAGCTTTCTTT. It yields the protein CASSTTGNTEAFF.

The chain is built from TRBV18 and TRBJ2-3, with a possible D match to TRBD2 (5 bases). Trimming took 3 bases from V and 6 from J, leaving 7 bases between them. The CDR3 totals 12 residues. Germline V gene lookup returns CDR1 KGHSH and CDR2 LQKENI. Here the CDR3 DNA reads TGTGCCAGCTCACCCGAGCGGGATACGCAGTATTTT. This translates into CASSPERDTQYF.

In DNA, the CDR3 is TGTGCCAGCAGTAAACCACAAACACCGCAGTACTTC. This encodes CASSKPQTPQYF. The chain couples TRBV6-5 to TRBJ2-7; D not certain. V was clipped by 5 bases and J by 9 bases, with 14 bases between them. Germline-derived CDR1 and CDR2 are MNHEY and SVGAGI. This CDR3 region has 12 residues.

This clone was counted once. The chain combines TRBV12-5 with TRBJ2-7, with TRBD1 identical over 8 bases. Germline values: CDR1 LGHNT, CDR2 FRNRAP. V was pared by 6 bases and J by 3 bases, with 16 bases of the junction left unmatched. CDR3 length equals 17 residues. The CDR3 protein is CASGSGKSGQGIYEQYF. CDR3 sequence (DNA): TGTGCTAGTGGCTCGGGTAAGTCTGGACAGGGAATCTACGAGCAGTACTTC.

The genes are TRBV12-3 or TRBV12-4 and TRBJ2-7, with D perhaps matching TRBD2 (5 bases). CDR3 size: 13 residues. Trimming took off 5 bases at V and 5 bases at J, with 13 bases between the two ends. The CDR3 region is CASSAQRVHEQYF. For the CDR3, the DNA is TGTGCCAGCAGTGCTCAGAGGGTACACGAGCAGTACTTC.

The chain links TRBV28 to TRBJ1-1, with a possible D match to TRBD1 (5 bases). Germline values: CDR1 MDHEN, CDR2 SYDVKM. Trimming took 5 bases from V and 4 from J, leaving 11 bases between them. The CDR3 contains 13 residues. The CDR3 bases are TGTGCCAGCAGTCCCACGGGGGGCACTGAAGCTTTCTTT. As protein: CASSPTGGTEAFF.

Concerning this clone itself: Germline and junction disagree at one end, which may indicate a read error. Other DNA sequences within the sample encode an identical CDR3. The chain has TRBV7-8 and TRBJ2-7; D perhaps matches TRBD1 (6 bases). CDR1 SGHVS and CDR2 FQNEAQ come from the germline V gene. CDR3 length: 12 residues. For the CDR3, the DNA is TGTGCCAGCAGTAAGGACAGTCACGAACAGTACTTC. Translated: CASSKDSHEQYF.

The genes are TRBV19 and TRBJ1-4; the match to TRBD1 covers 8 bases. This CDR3 contains 15 residues. V shed 3 bases, J shed 5 bases, and the junction held 5 bases outside the gene matches. The V gene's germline CDR1 is LNHDA and CDR2 SQIVND (reference sequence). Here the CDR3 DNA reads TGTGCCAGTAGTATCCTTCCAGGGGGCAATGAAAAACTGTTTTTT. Translation gives CASSILPGGNEKLFF.

The rearrangement uses TRBV7-2 and TRBJ2-3; tentative D call: TRBD1 (6 bases). This CDR3 is built from 16 residues. CDR1 is SGHTA and CDR2 is FQGNSA in the germline V gene. V lost 7 bases and J lost 4, with 21 bases in between. CDR3 region: CASTPTGQGSADTQYF. The CDR3 DNA follows: TGTGCCAGCACCCCAACCGGGCAGGGGAGTGCAGATACGCAGTATTTT.

This clone was counted once. This chain links TRBV29-1 with TRBJ1-2; 7 nucleotides match TRBD1. The CDR3 is 16 amino acids. Trimming took 7 bases from V and 2 from J; bases not matched to a gene: 16. In germline, CDR1 is SQVTM, CDR2 ANQGSEA. The CDR3 sequence: CSATVTTGTVNYGYTF. CDR3 coding DNA: TGCAGCGCAACCGTTACGACCGGGACAGTGAACTATGGCTACACCTTC.

The chain recombines TRBV12-2 with TRBJ1-6; the table's D call, TRBD1, has no DNA check behind it. TRBV12-2 is tagged as a pseudogene. The CDR3 loop spans 19 amino acids. CDR3 in amino acids: CASRLASLVGTGDLSPLHF. CDR3 sequence (DNA): TGTGCAAGTCGCTTAGCGTCCCTTGTAGGGACAGGGGATTTATCACCCCTCCACTTT.

The chain employs TRBV4-1 and TRBJ1-6; D gene ambiguous. The CDR3 sequence is 14 residues long. Germline loops: CDR1 MGHRA, CDR2 YSYEKL. V was trimmed by 1 base and J by 9 bases, leaving 10 bases between them. The CDR3 nucleotides read TGCGCCAGCAGCCAAGTTGAAGGACTTTCACCCCTCCACTTT. Protein sequence: CASSQVEGLSPLHF.

The J gene is TRBJ2-5, the V gene TRBV19; tentative D call: TRBD1 (7 bases). The CDR3 has 14 residues. V lost 4 bases and J 4 bases, leaving 13 bases between the germline ends. CDR1 LNHDA and CDR2 SQIVND come from the germline V gene (reference sequence). CDR3 DNA sequence: TGTGCCAGTAGTACCGGGACAGCGGGAGAGACCCAGTACTTC. Residues: CASSTGTAGETQYF.

The table lists this clone with a count of one. The chain employs TRBV29-1 and TRBJ2-3, with 11 bases matching TRBD2. The V gene end was trimmed by 7 bases and the J gene end by 2 bases; junction bases not matched to a gene: 5. Per germline, CDR1 SQVTM and CDR2 ANQGSEA. The CDR3 consists of 14 residues. Written as DNA, the CDR3 is TGCAGCGCGGTAGCGGGGGGGTTCACAGATACGCAGTATTTT. The encoded protein is CSAVAGGFTDTQYF.

The chain has TRBV10-3 and TRBJ2-2; tentatively, D is TRBD2 (7 bases). The length of the CDR3 is 16 residues. CDR1 and CDR2 (germline): ENHRY, SYGVKD. Deletions cut 0 bases from V and 7 bases from J, with 15 bases between. CDR3: CAISESSGGRGGELFF. The CDR3 coding sequence is TGTGCCATCAGTGAGTCATCCGGGGGGCGCGGCGGGGAGCTGTTTTTT.

The chain couples TRBV24-1 to TRBJ2-7; maybe TRBD2 (6 bases). Between the trimmed V and J ends, which lost 9 bases and 6 bases, there was a span of 17 bases. The CDR3 consists of 13 residues. The V gene's germline CDR1 is KGHDR and CDR2 SFDVKD. CDR3 DNA: TGTGCCACCTCTACTAGCTACGGGGGCGAGCAGTACTTC. It specifies CATSTSYGGEQYF.

The chain uses TRBV7-2 and TRBJ2-7; possibly TRBD2 for D (5 bases). This CDR3 region has 14 residues. The germline CDR1 and CDR2 sequences are SGHTA and FQGNSA. Trimming shortened V by 8 bases and J by 2 bases, and 16 bases separated the two germline ends. DNA of the CDR3: TGTGCCAGCGCCGGGCGAAGGACTGCCTACGAGCAGTACTTC. It translates to CASAGRRTAYEQYF. Complete variable domain (other parts from reference TRBV7-2 and TRBJ2-7): GAGVSQSPSNKVTEKGKDVELRCDPISGHTALYWYRQSLGQGLEFLIYFQGNSAPDKSGLPSDRFSAERTGGSVSTLTIQRTQQEDSAVYLCASAGRRTAYEQYFGPGTRLTVT.

The rearrangement joins TRBV5-6 to TRBJ1-4; 9 bases are shared with TRBD1. Trimming at V came to 4 bases and at J to 3 bases, leaving 7 bases not matched to a gene. This CDR3 is 16 amino acids long. The germline gives CDR1 SGHDT, CDR2 YYEEEE. The CDR3 loop reads CASSAQGAAANEKLFF. Here the CDR3 DNA reads TGTGCCAGCAGCGCACAGGGGGCGGCAGCTAATGAAAAACTGTTTTTT.

This chain joins TRBV28 and TRBJ1-5; 9 bases agree with TRBD1. The CDR3 extends over 14 amino acids. Germline values: CDR1 MDHEN, CDR2 SYDVKM. V lost 6 bases and J lost 5; bases outside the gene matches: 5. Here the CDR3 reads CASRLTGGHQPQHF. The CDR3 region has the DNA TGTGCCAGCAGATTGACAGGGGGTCATCAGCCCCAGCATTTT.

In this sample, this clone turned up a few times. The chain employs TRBV4-3 and TRBJ2-1; D unclear. The CDR3 covers 15 residues. The V gene lost 1 base and the J gene lost 4 bases, with 11 bases spanning the gap. The germline CDR1 and CDR2 sequences are LGHNA and YSLEER. CDR3 sequence (DNA): TGCGCCAGCAGCCAAGCTAGTAGCCCTTACAATGAGCAGTTCTTC. As protein: CASSQASSPYNEQFF.

V is TRBV6-6 and J is TRBJ2-2, with 8 bases that match TRBD1. The trim removed 6 bases at V and 7 bases at J, leaving 13 bases unmatched. The CDR3 is 16 amino acids. In germline, CDR1 is MNHNY, CDR2 SVGAGI (reference sequence). The CDR3 DNA is TGTGCCAGCAGCCACCCCCGGGCAGGGGGCAACGGGGAGCTGTTTTTT. This encodes CASSHPRAGGNGELFF.